Below, 15 T cell receptor beta chains from the same sample are listed, as sequenced in a study of blood T cell repertoires in COVID-19. TCRdb keeps only in-frame clones here, not all; method: immunoSEQ multiplex PCR. This table has 210,000 or so clones, around 80% appearing once. The source material was peripheral blood. The receptors were gathered from a woman aged 40 to 49 with acute or convalescent COVID-19.

The chain is built from TRBV3-1 (or the pseudogene TRBV3-2) and TRBJ2-1, with D hard to call. In germline, CDR1 is LGHDT, CDR2 YNNKEL (reference sequence). The CDR3 totals 17 residues. Trimming left V 0 bases short and J 0 bases short, with 12 bases between. The CDR3 DNA is TGTGCCAGCAGCCAAGATCATCCCGCGAGCTCCTACAATGAGCAGTTCTTC. It translates to CASSQDHPASSYNEQFF.

The rearrangement links TRBV3-1 (or the pseudogene TRBV3-2) to TRBJ1-1, with D perhaps TRBD1 (5 bases). V lost 6 bases and J lost 7, with 18 bases in between. The CDR3 consists of 14 residues. The germline V gene has CDR1 LGHDT and CDR2 YNNKEL (reference sequence). The CDR3 protein is CASRINGGRGEAFF. CDR3 nucleotides: TGTGCCAGCAGGATAAACGGGGGGAGGGGTGAAGCTTTCTTT.

V gene TRBV7-2 combines with J gene TRBJ2-1; TRBD2 might be the D (5 bases). V was cut by 3 bases and J by 6 bases, with 12 bases left in between. Germline V CDR1 and CDR2: SGHTA, FQGNSA. The CDR3 sequence is 14 residues long. The CDR3 protein is CASSLGLAFNEQFF. The CDR3 DNA reads TGTGCCAGCAGCTTGGGTCTAGCTTTCAATGAGCAGTTCTTC.

The genes are TRBV29-1 and TRBJ2-5, with 12 bases fitting TRBD2. The CDR3 runs 15 residues. V was clipped by 2 bases and J by 5 bases; unmatched bases: 6. The germline V gene has CDR1 SQVTM and CDR2 ANQGSEA. CDR3 in amino acids: CSVEQTSGSVETQYF. CDR3 in DNA: TGCAGCGTTGAACAGACTAGCGGGAGCGTTGAGACCCAGTACTTC.

The CDR3 sequence: CASGRGENYEQYF. CDR3 coding DNA: TGTGCCAGCGGTCGGGGGGAAAATTACGAGCAGTACTTC. J is TRBJ2-7 and V is TRBV11-3; the match to TRBD2 covers 7 bases. The CDR3 has 13 residues. Germline CDR1 is SGHNT and CDR2 is YENEEA. Germline trimming cut 8 bases from V and 4 bases from J; bases unmatched to any gene: 8.

This clone was found a few times. This chain links TRBV7-2 with TRBJ1-4, with 7 positions matching TRBD1. Unmatched junction bases numbered 11, after V lost 5 bases and J lost 5 bases. The germline V gene encodes CDR1 SGHTA and CDR2 FQGNSA. The CDR3 has 16 amino acids. DNA of the CDR3: TGTGCCAGCAGCCAGGTCCGGGGACAGCGAAATGAAAAACTGTTTTTT. It specifies CASSQVRGQRNEKLFF.

The V call is TRBV10-3, the J call TRBJ2-3; the D gene is possibly TRBD2 (6 bases). The CDR3 is made up of 15 amino acids. V lost 4 bases to trimming and J lost 0 bases, with 11 bases between them. In germline, CDR1 is ENHRY, CDR2 SYGVKD. The CDR3 loop reads CAISGEEGSTDTQYF. CDR3 DNA: TGTGCCATCAGTGGCGAGGAGGGAAGCACAGATACGCAGTATTTT.

The chain couples TRBV6-4 to TRBJ1-1; 9 nucleotides agree with TRBD1. J was trimmed by 3 bases and V by 6 bases; bases with no gene match: 2. Looked up from germline, CDR1 is MRHNA and CDR2 is SNTAGT. The CDR3 spans 13 residues. CDR3 in amino acids: CASRRDRDTEAFF. The CDR3, as DNA: TGTGCCAGCAGACGGGACAGGGACACTGAAGCTTTCTTT.

This rearrangement joins TRBV7-6 to TRBJ2-7; 7 bases agree with TRBD2. This CDR3 is built from 15 residues. CDR1 is SGHVS and CDR2 is FNYEAQ in the germline V gene. Trimming at V came to 1 base and at J to 9 bases, leaving 12 bases not matched to a gene. In DNA form, the CDR3 reads TGTGCCAGCAGCTTAGAAGCGGGGAGGGATAGTGGGCAGTACTTC. Translation gives CASSLEAGRDSGQYF.

This clone was seen more than once but under ten times. The chain joins TRBV15 to TRBJ1-4; 11 nucleotides match TRBD1. The germline V gene has CDR1 LNHNV and CDR2 YYDKDF (reference sequence). The CDR3 runs to 16 residues. Trimming took 1 base from V and 6 from J; bases not matched to a gene: 4. DNA of the CDR3: TGTGCCACCAGCAGAGGGTTGGGACAGGGGGATGAAAAACTGTTTTTT. Translation gives CATSRGLGQGDEKLFF. Based on the CDR3 plus reference TRBV15 and TRBJ1-4, the full variable domain is DAMVIQNPRYQVTQFGKPVTLSCSQTLNHNVMYWYQQKSSQAPKLLFHYYDKDFNNEADTPDNFQSRRPNTSFCFLDIRSPGLGDTAMYLCATSRGLGQGDEKLFFGSGTQLSVL.

Only one count was recorded for this clone. One end of the junction is discordant with germline, which a read error may explain. The chain employs TRBV6-4 and TRBJ2-2; TRBD2 is a possible D gene (5 bases). Germline assignment: CDR1 MRHNA and CDR2 SNTAGT. The CDR3 is 15 residues long. The CDR3 bases are TGTGCCAGCAGTAACTCCGTCCGGGGCACCGGGGAGCTGTTTTTT. Translated, it gives CASSNSVRGTGELFF.

The chain is built from TRBV12-3 or TRBV12-4 and TRBJ1-5, with D uncertain. The CDR3 is 13 amino acids. Trimming cost V 3 bases and J 7 bases, with 10 bases left between them. CDR3: CASSFSRVQPQHF. As DNA, the CDR3 is TGTGCCAGCAGTTTCTCTCGGGTCCAGCCCCAGCATTTT.

This clone has more than one count but fewer than ten. The V and J genes are TRBV11-3 and TRBJ2-7; D might be TRBD2 (5 bases). The CDR3 is made up of 12 amino acids. Deletions cut 5 bases from V and 6 bases from J, with 11 bases between. CDR1 is SGHNT, CDR2 YENEEA, per germline. DNA for the CDR3: TGTGCCAGCAGCCCCCCGGGGTCCGAGCAGTACTTC. This sequence encodes CASSPPGSEQYF.

The chain carries TRBV3-1 (or the pseudogene TRBV3-2) and TRBJ1-2; TRBD1 is a possible D gene (6 bases). Germline V lookup: CDR1 LGHDT, CDR2 YNNKEL (reference sequence). The CDR3 extends over 14 amino acids. Trimming cost V 0 bases and J 5 bases, with 10 bases left between them. The CDR3 DNA sequence: TGTGCCAGCAGCCAAGATCTTAGGGGGTATGGCTACACCTTC. Its protein is CASSQDLRGYGYTF.

This chain uses TRBV19 with TRBJ1-1; D is uncertain. CDR3 length: 12 residues. Germline V gene data show CDR1 as LNHDA and CDR2 as SQIVND (reference sequence). V dropped 7 bases and J dropped 0 bases, with 6 bases sitting between them. In nucleotides, the CDR3 is TGTGCCAGTATTGCGGTGAACACTGAAGCTTTCTTT. Translating gives CASIAVNTEAFF.